The text below deals with one TCR beta chain. Its target is unknown. Although they were nominally healthy when sampled, donors likely had unrecorded immune exposures. The sample belongs to a study of cytomegalovirus exposure and HLA in healthy donors. Across the study: The Caucasian-associated ancestry cluster contained about 80% of the 300 to 450 genotyped donors.

Study results and caveats: Versus the 666-donor mean, an Asian-associated ancestry cluster reportedly showed fewer N-insertions in a later analysis. Earlier analysis found most TCR beta V segments productive about 90% or about 30% of the time.

The length of the CDR3 is 14 residues. The V gene's germline CDR1 is SGHRS and CDR2 YFSETQ. V lost 4 bases to trimming and J lost 5 bases, with 15 bases between them. Vbeta (60) and Jbeta (13) primers were used in the PCR. The table came from immunoSEQ multiplex PCR; TCRdb's copy has only in-frame clones and leaves some out. The table includes about 200,000 clones, around 83% detected once. The sequence was collected from a woman aged 40 to 55 in good health and CMV-seronegative. Source material: PBMCs. The chain is built from TRBV5-1 and TRBJ1-1; D possibly corresponds to TRBD1 (6 bases). The CDR3 coding sequence is TGCGCCAGCAGCCGGCAGGGGTCGGGAACTGAAGCTTTCTTT. It yields the protein CASSRQGSGTEAFF.